A selection of T cell receptor beta chains follows, all from one sample in a study of cytomegalovirus exposure and HLA in healthy donors. The method was immunoSEQ multiplex PCR; TCRdb's version includes in-frame clones alone and lacks a portion of them. The sample contains 170,000 or so clones, around 85% of which appear only once. The sequenced material came from PBMCs. These receptors were taken from a man younger than 35 in good health and CMV-seropositive. Both conserved end residues are trimmed from each CDR3. The D gene is left open where the match is weak.

V gene,CDR3 length,J gene,D gene,CDR3 protein
TRBV4-1,11,TRBJ2-3,TRBD1,ASSPWDRETQY
TRBV18,11,TRBJ2-7,TRBD2,ASSLRDYLEQY
TRBV25-1,12,TRBJ2-3,TRBD1,ASSRTGGTDTQY
TRBV27,11,TRBJ2-5,TRBD1,ASRTGGGETQY
TRBV11-2,11,TRBJ2-5,TRBD2,ASRWRGGETQY
TRBV5-1,15,TRBJ1-1,TRBD1,ASSQGQKQNLPEEAF
TRBV7-8,11,TRBJ2-7,TRBD1,ASSLGTGAEQY
TRBV7-9,12,TRBJ1-3,NA,ASSPQVSGNTIY
TRBV30,12,TRBJ2-7,NA,AWSLEQGNDEQY
TRBV6-1,14,TRBJ1-3,TRBD1,ASSEDYRGPGNTIY
TRBV15,11,TRBJ2-7,NA,ATSRDPGYEQY
TRBV28,17,TRBJ2-4,NA,ASSRIGGTNPLAKNIQY
TRBV28,12,TRBJ2-7,NA,ASSFRGYSYEQY
TRBV7-8,12,TRBJ1-1,TRBD1,ASSSGTGNTEAF
TRBV10-3,12,TRBJ2-5,NA,AISEPGEEETQY
TRBV5-4,17,TRBJ1-2,NA,ASQPTAGGERGEHYGYT
TRBV6-1,16,TRBJ2-3,TRBD2,ASSEPYVAGGYTDTQY
TRBV19,11,TRBJ2-7,TRBD2,ATSSGGYYEQY
TRBV12-5,14,TRBJ1-1,TRBD1,ASGLVIGTGSTEAF
TRBV6-6,13,TRBJ2-7,TRBD1,ASRGQGLAGNEQY
TRBV6-5,12,TRBJ1-1,TRBD1,ASSTRDRGTEAF
TRBV18,10,TRBJ2-1,NA,ASSPPGNEQF
TRBV10-2,12,TRBJ2-7,TRBD2,ASTGSGGGYEQY
TRBV30,14,TRBJ1-1,NA,AWSPRSRGGNTEAF
TRBV6-1,16,TRBJ2-5,TRBD2,ASSAVQSGLAGEETQY
TRBV6-5,13,TRBJ2-5,NA,ASSYSTTGRRTQY
TRBV5-1,12,TRBJ2-7,NA,ASSLEVTVREQY
TRBV5-4,12,TRBJ1-1,NA,ASSDGGGVTEAF
TRBV11-1,11,TRBJ1-1,NA,ASSLDQTGEAF
TRBV28,9,TRBJ1-1,NA,ASKSGTEAF
TRBV4-1,12,TRBJ2-1,NA,ASMGGTWSNEQF
TRBV28,11,TRBJ2-5,TRBD2,ASNTGGRETQY
TRBV5-4,12,TRBJ1-2,TRBD1,ASGAGQGALGYT
TRBV11-2,13,TRBJ2-7,TRBD1,ASSAPRDSKYEQY
TRBV27,16,TRBJ2-7,TRBD2,ASSLRLGGSGRSYEQY
TRBV5-1,13,TRBJ2-1,TRBD2,ASSGTSGGYNEQF
TRBV11-2,14,TRBJ2-7,TRBD2,ASSLGSSGYTYEQY
TRBV5-1,13,TRBJ2-5,NA,ASSLAAPSEETQY
TRBV7-9,12,TRBJ1-4,NA,ASSLLGLNEKLF
TRBV15,14,TRBJ2-5,NA,ATSTGGTYAEGTQY
TRBV5-1,10,TRBJ2-5,NA,ASGQREKTQY
TRBV11-2,12,TRBJ1-6,TRBD1,ASSLGQGRSPLH
TRBV6-5,13,TRBJ2-1,TRBD2,ASRPAGGGVNEQF
TRBV19,18,TRBJ2-1,TRBD2,ASSPLLKRPRLAGDPRQF
TRBV15,13,TRBJ2-1,TRBD1,ATRPGQLDYNEQF
TRBV5-1,13,TRBJ2-3,NA,ASSLGPSVTDTQY
TRBV5-4,14,TRBJ2-7,TRBD2,ASSTGLAGDRREQY
TRBV6-5,13,TRBJ1-1,NA,ASSYSSQGYTEAF
TRBV6-1,12,TRBJ1-1,TRBD1,ASSWTGRDTEAF
TRBV10-2,14,TRBJ2-3,TRBD2,ASKEGAGGLLDTQY
TRBV11-2,16,TRBJ2-5,TRBD1,ASSSLRGDRPYQETQY
TRBV27,13,TRBJ1-6,NA,ASSLFGGANSPLH
TRBV11-3,12,TRBJ2-7,TRBD1,ASSSTGLSYEQY
TRBV7-9,13,TRBJ2-1,NA,ASSLADLGRNEQF
TRBV19,13,TRBJ2-2,TRBD1,ASRPDRGWTGELF